The 21 T cell receptor beta chains in this list originate from one sample, sequenced in a study of blood T cell repertoires in COVID-19. Measured with immunoSEQ multiplex PCR; TCRdb has only the in-frame clones, and not every one. The table lists just over 200,000 clones, around three quarters of them singletons. Sequencing was performed on peripheral blood. These receptors were taken from an older woman with acute or convalescent COVID-19.

The V gene is TRBV19, the J gene TRBJ2-7, with 9 bases fitting TRBD1. There are 13 residues in the CDR3. J was trimmed by 5 bases and V by 5 bases; bases with no gene match: 4. The germline CDR1 and CDR2 sequences are LNHDA and SQIVND (reference sequence). The CDR3 coding sequence is TGTGCCAGTAGTGGGACAGGGTACCACGAGCAGTACTTC. This encodes CASSGTGYHEQYF.

The rearrangement joins TRBV14 to TRBJ1-5, with 9 bases aligning to TRBD1. Germline CDR1 and CDR2: SGHDN and FVKESK. Unmatched junction bases numbered 8, after V lost 6 bases and J lost 5 bases. This CDR3 has 15 amino acids. In nucleotides, the CDR3 is TGTGCCAGCAGTCAATCCGGACAGGGGTATCAGCCCCAGCATTTT. Translated: CASSQSGQGYQPQHF.

This sequence joins TRBV19 and TRBJ2-2; the match to TRBD1 covers 10 bases. CDR1 LNHDA and CDR2 SQIVND come from the germline V gene (reference sequence). J was trimmed by 6 bases and V by 6 bases; bases with no gene match: 10. CDR3 length: 16 amino acids. The DNA of the CDR3 is TGTGCCAGTAGACACACTGACAGGGGGCAGCCCGGGGAGCTGTTTTTT. Protein: CASRHTDRGQPGELFF.

Comment on this clone: The same CDR3 also results from other DNA sequences found in this sample. The rearrangement links TRBV18 to TRBJ2-7; D gene ambiguous. Germline V gene sequence: CDR1 KGHSH, CDR2 LQKENI. Trimming took off 0 bases at V and 2 bases at J, with 5 bases between the two ends. The CDR3 runs to 13 residues. CDR3 sequence (DNA): TGTGCCAGCTCACCACCCGGTACCTACGAGCAGTACTTC. Its translation is CASSPPGTYEQYF.

The V gene is TRBV9, the J gene TRBJ2-3, with unresolved D. V shed 5 bases and J shed 1 base, with 11 bases lying between them. The length of the CDR3 is 14 residues. The germline gives CDR1 SGDLS, CDR2 YYNGEE. The CDR3 here is CASSALPGTDTQYF. CDR3 nucleotides: TGTGCCAGCAGTGCCCTTCCGGGCACAGATACGCAGTATTTT.

In this sample, this clone turned up a few times. V is TRBV5-1 and J is TRBJ2-1; 7 nucleotides match TRBD2. Germline assignment: CDR1 SGHRS and CDR2 YFSETQ. The CDR3 is made up of 15 amino acids. J was trimmed by 2 bases and V by 0 bases; bases with no gene match: 2. In DNA, the CDR3 is TGCGCCAGCAGCTTGGTTGCGGGAGCCTACAATGAGCAGTTCTTC. Residues: CASSLVAGAYNEQFF. The entire variable domain, with the rest obtained from reference TRBV5-1 and TRBJ2-1, is as follows: KAGVTQTPRYLIKTRGQQVTLSCSPISGHRSVSWYQQTPGQGLQFLFEYFSETQRNKGNFPGRFSGRQFSNSRSEMNVSTLELGDSALYLCASSLVAGAYNEQFFGPGTRLTVL.

CDR3 nucleotide sequence: TGTGCCAGCAGCTCAACGGGACAGGCAAATTCACCCCTCCACTTT. This translates into CASSSTGQANSPLHF. The chain recombines TRBV11-2 with TRBJ1-6; 8 nucleotides agree with TRBD1. Germline values: CDR1 SGHAT, CDR2 FQNNGV. V gave up 4 bases and J gave up 7 bases; unmatched junction bases: 6. CDR3 length: 15 amino acids.

This clone was found once. The rearrangement links TRBV29-1 to TRBJ2-3, with D unclear. The CDR3 consists of 13 residues. Trimming removed 3 bases from V and 2 bases from J, with 9 bases in between. The germline CDR1 and CDR2 sequences are SQVTM and ANQGSEA. The chain's CDR3 is CSVEGSVTDTQYF. In DNA, the CDR3 is TGCAGCGTTGAGGGCAGTGTCACAGATACGCAGTATTTT.

The chain links TRBV7-3 to TRBJ2-3; D might be TRBD2 (5 bases). V shed 0 bases and J shed 1 base, with 5 bases lying between them. The CDR3 has 14 amino acids. Per the germline V gene, CDR1 is SGHTA and CDR2 is FQGTGA. The CDR3 DNA reads TGTGCCAGCAGCTTAACCGGGGGCACAGATACGCAGTATTTT. Its protein is CASSLTGGTDTQYF.

This clone was counted a few times. The J gene is TRBJ2-1, the V gene TRBV19, with 12 bases identical to TRBD2. V was pared by 7 bases and J by 7 bases, with 14 bases of the junction left unmatched. Germline V lookup: CDR1 LNHDA, CDR2 SQIVND (reference sequence). The CDR3 sequence is 17 residues long. The CDR3 DNA is TGTGCCAGTACCGCACCTGCTAGCGGGAGGGCCGGAAATGAGCAGTTCTTC. Residues: CASTAPASGRAGNEQFF.

This rearrangement joins TRBV28 to TRBJ2-5, with 9 bases aligning to TRBD1. Germline CDR1 reads MDHEN; CDR2 reads SYDVKM. V lost 7 bases and J lost 4; bases outside the gene matches: 10. The CDR3 extends over 15 amino acids. CDR3: CASTPGDRVGETQYF. CDR3 sequence (DNA): TGTGCCAGCACCCCAGGGGACAGGGTAGGAGAGACCCAGTACTTC.

The rearrangement links TRBV27 to TRBJ2-6; no clear D gene. The CDR3 is made up of 17 amino acids. CDR1 is MNHEY, CDR2 SMNVEV, per germline (reference sequence). Trimming took 2 bases from V and 1 from J, leaving 12 bases between them. The CDR3 DNA sequence: TGTGCCAGCAGTTTACTCACCTATTCGTCTGGGGCCAACGTCCTGACTTTC. This encodes CASSLLTYSSGANVLTF.

Note on this clone: Distinct nucleotide sequences in the sample also encode this CDR3. The chain is built from TRBV28 and TRBJ2-7, with 7 bases that match TRBD2. Germline CDR1 is MDHEN and CDR2 is SYDVKM. This CDR3 is 13 amino acids long. The J segment lost 3 bases and the V segment lost 3 bases, leaving 2 bases of the junction unmatched. This CDR3 reads CASSLGGDYEQYF. The CDR3 DNA sequence: TGTGCCAGCAGTTTGGGAGGGGACTACGAGCAGTACTTC.

The rearrangement links TRBV6-6 to TRBJ1-1; TRBD1 aligns across 9 bases. This CDR3 is 17 amino acids long. CDR1 is MNHNY and CDR2 is SVGAGI in the germline V gene (reference sequence). The junction had 12 bases not matched to a gene; V was cut back by 6 bases and J by 1 base. In nucleotides, the CDR3 is TGTGCCAGCAGACGACTTTCCAGGACAGGGGAGAACACTGAAGCTTTCTTT. As protein: CASRRLSRTGENTEAFF.

This chain uses TRBV3-1 (or the pseudogene TRBV3-2) with TRBJ1-4; TRBD1 matches at 8 bases. The germline CDR1 and CDR2 sequences are LGHDT and YNNKEL (reference sequence). The CDR3 covers 16 residues. V lost 4 bases, J lost 0 bases, and 4 bases stayed unmatched. This CDR3 is CASSRQGIATNEKLFF. DNA for the CDR3: TGTGCCAGCAGCCGACAGGGGATTGCAACTAATGAAAAACTGTTTTTT.

This clone came up once. The gene calls are TRBV30 and TRBJ1-4; D unresolved. V dropped 0 bases and J dropped 3 bases, with 8 bases sitting between them. Germline CDR1 is GTSNPN and CDR2 is SVGIG (reference sequence). This CDR3 spans 14 amino acids. The CDR3 coding sequence is TGTGCCTGGAGTGTATCCACGGCTAATGAAAAACTGTTTTTT. This codes for CAWSVSTANEKLFF.

The chain combines TRBV18 with TRBJ1-5; 8 bases align to TRBD1. CDR1 KGHSH and CDR2 LQKENI come from the germline V gene. With 6 bases clipped from V and 5 bases from J, the junction kept 12 bases outside the gene matches. CDR3 length: 16 amino acids. This chain's CDR3 is CASSQGQGWADQPQHF. The CDR3 region has the DNA TGTGCCAGCTCCCAAGGACAGGGATGGGCGGATCAGCCCCAGCATTTT.

This clone was recorded many times. The chain has TRBV7-9 and TRBJ2-3; TRBD2 aligns across 12 bases. In germline, CDR1 is SEHNR, CDR2 FQNEAQ (reference sequence). This CDR3 spans 17 amino acids. V was pared by 5 bases and J by 9 bases, with 15 bases of the junction left unmatched. CDR3 loop: CASSNRTSGDPQRTQYF. DNA for the CDR3: TGTGCCAGCAGCAATCGGACTAGCGGGGACCCCCAGCGGACGCAGTATTTT.

The chain uses TRBV29-1 and TRBJ2-7, with TRBD1 as a possible D gene (6 bases). The V end was cut by 5 bases, the J end by 5 bases, with 10 bases between. Per germline, CDR1 SQVTM and CDR2 ANQGSEA. This CDR3 spans 11 amino acids. The CDR3 here is CSVTRGNEQYF. CDR3 sequence (DNA): TGCAGCGTTACTAGGGGGAACGAGCAGTACTTC.

This clone was recorded a few times. The chain employs TRBV7-8 and TRBJ1-4; TRBD1 matches 9 bases. V shed 0 bases and J 8 bases; nucleotides not matched to a gene: 7. Per germline, CDR1 SGHVS and CDR2 FQNEAQ. The length of the CDR3 is 16 residues. CDR3 residues: CASSLARGQGLEKLFF. The CDR3 nucleotides are TGTGCCAGCAGCTTAGCTCGGGGACAGGGTTTGGAAAAACTGTTTTTT.

The V and J genes are TRBV4-1 and TRBJ1-1; no clear D gene. This CDR3 region has 14 residues. In germline, CDR1 is MGHRA, CDR2 YSYEKL. Trimming left V 2 bases short and J 5 bases short, with 12 bases between. The chain's CDR3 is CASSQLMRGTEAFF. CDR3 in DNA: TGCGCCAGCAGCCAACTTATGAGAGGGACTGAAGCTTTCTTT.